This T cell receptor (beta chain) appears in the sequencing data of a study of breast tumors, draining lymph nodes, adjacent tissues. Findings and limits, study-wide: Luminal-like breast cancer showed significantly higher tumor–nontumor repertoire similarity than basal-like. Tumors had less TCR diversity than lymph nodes, more than nontumor tissue. Most tumor T cells seemingly derive from lymph node, then expand in tumor.

Axillary draining lymph nodes of breast cancer patients supplied the node samples. This CDR3 region has 14 residues. CDR1 SGHAT and CDR2 FQNNGV come from the germline V gene. Trimming took off 3 bases at V and 4 bases at J, with 12 bases between the two ends. Each CDR3 protein is one row after TCRdb ran MiXCR on the multiplex PCR reads. The sample shows 100,000 or so distinct CDR3 sequences, approximately 21% of them seen only once. The table lists this clonotype with many counts. Its antigen is not known. The chain uses TRBV11-2 and TRBJ1-2, with no clear D. The sequencing sample was made of axillary lymph node tissue. This sequence originates from a female donor with breast cancer. Some clones in this sample may be carry-over from other donors' samples. This CDR3 reads CASSFGSSFYGYTF. CDR3 coding DNA: TGTGCCAGCAGCTTCGGCAGCTCTTTCTATGGCTACACCTTC. Together with reference TRBV11-2 and TRBJ1-2, the CDR3 gives the full variable domain: EAGVAQSPRYKIIEKRQSVAFWCNPISGHATLYWYQQILGQGPKLLIQFQNNGVVDDSQLPKDRFSAERLKGVDSTLKIQPAKLEDSAVYLCASSFGSSFYGYTFGSGTRLTVV.